The entry that follows covers one TCR beta chain sequence. Its matching antigen is unknown. This entry comes from a study of vaccination effects on CD4 cells after COVID-19. Germline V lookup: CDR1 MNHNS, CDR2 SASEGT. CDR3 length: 14 amino acids. V lost 3 bases and J lost 0, with 8 bases in between. The data were produced by immunoSEQ multiplex PCR, yet TCRdb's version contains in-frame clones alone and is incomplete. This table has approximately 28,000 clones, about 80% appearing once. Antigen-specific CD4+ T cells were expanded (with viral peptide pools) by the ViraFEST assay ahead of sequencing. CD4+ T cell isolation took place after about nine days of culture. Confirmation by PCR established that the person had SARS-CoV-2 infection between March and December 2020.

The origin of this receptor is a human donor who had a prior SARS-CoV-2 infection. V usage is TRBV6-1 and J usage is TRBJ1-1; the D is unclear. This specimen consisted of CD4+ T cells from PBMCs cultured with HCoV-NL63 spike peptides, obtained before COVID-19 vaccination. The CDR3 is CASSEGGVNTEAFF. CDR3 coding DNA: TGTGCCAGCAGTGAGGGCGGGGTGAACACTGAAGCTTTCTTT.